These 27 T cell receptor beta chains came from one sample sequenced in a study of T cell repertoires in cytomegalovirus infection. No antigen is known for these receptors. TCRdb re-derived calls from the reads in MiXCR, one entry per CDR3 protein. The table has approximately 730,000 distinct CDR3 sequences, roughly 33% seen once. The sample here was cultured PBMCs, taken from culture after CMV antigen stimulation. All receptors derive from a human donor in good health (CMV status not recorded). Some clones in this sample may be carry-over from other donors' samples.

V and J are TRBV6-1 and TRBJ2-3, with TRBD2 matching over 11 bases. The CDR3 runs 16 residues. The V gene end was trimmed by 3 bases and the J gene end by 2 bases; junction bases not matched to a gene: 4. In germline, CDR1 is MNHNS, CDR2 SASEGT. The CDR3 spells CASSDGTSGPTDTQYF. In DNA form, the CDR3 reads TGTGCCAGCAGTGACGGGACTAGCGGACCCACAGATACGCAGTATTTT.

A few counts support this clonotype. The chain couples TRBV19 to TRBJ2-1, with TRBD2 matching 9 bases. Germline CDR1 LNHDA, CDR2 SQIVND (reference sequence). Trimming at V came to 8 bases and at J to 6 bases, leaving 14 bases not matched to a gene. The CDR3 is 16 residues long. This CDR3 is CASGSFGGGVLNEQFF. The DNA for the CDR3 is TGTGCCAGTGGATCTTTTGGCGGGGGGGTACTCAATGAGCAGTTCTTC.

This clonotype was counted only a few times. This rearrangement joins TRBV6-4 to TRBJ1-3; 10 bases match TRBD1. The CDR3 consists of 16 residues. Germline V gives CDR1 MRHNA, CDR2 SNTAGT. V was clipped by 5 bases and J by 3 bases; unmatched bases: 7. The CDR3 coding sequence is TGTGCCAGCAGTACATCGGGACAGGGGTTTGGAAACACCATATATTTT. Residues: CASSTSGQGFGNTIYF.

A few counts support this clonotype. The genes are TRBV19 and TRBJ2-7; the match to TRBD1 covers 10 bases. The CDR3 runs 15 residues. Germline loops: CDR1 LNHDA, CDR2 SQIVND (reference sequence). V lost 10 bases, J lost 4 bases, and 13 bases stayed unmatched. DNA of the CDR3: TGTGCCACGCGGACCTACGGGACAGGGGAGTACGAGCAGTACTTC. Translated, it gives CATRTYGTGEYEQYF.

In its sample, this clonotype was seen a few times. The rearrangement uses TRBV4-1 and TRBJ2-1; 7 nucleotides match TRBD1. This CDR3 has 16 amino acids. The ends lost 1 base at V and 0 bases at J; junction bases unmatched: 3. The germline CDR1 and CDR2 sequences are MGHRA and YSYEKL. CDR3 residues: CASSQGQGDSYNEQFF. In nucleotides, the CDR3 is TGCGCCAGCAGCCAAGGACAGGGCGACTCCTACAATGAGCAGTTCTTC.

This clonotype showed up just a few times. CDR3 sequence: CASSQTFSGNTIYF. Here the CDR3 DNA reads TGTGCCAGCAGTCAGACCTTCTCTGGAAACACCATATATTTT. The chain carries TRBV12-3 or TRBV12-4 and TRBJ1-3; no clear D. Trimming took off 5 bases at V and 0 bases at J, with 8 bases between the two ends. The CDR3 covers 14 residues.

The chain is built from TRBV10-3 and TRBJ2-2; D gene unclear. The V gene lost 8 bases and the J gene lost 4 bases, with 11 bases spanning the gap. The CDR3 totals 13 residues. Germline CDR1 ENHRY, CDR2 SYGVKD. As DNA, the CDR3 is TGTGCCATCGGGCAGACGACCACCGGGGAGCTGTTTTTT. Its protein is CAIGQTTTGELFF.

The chain employs TRBV10-3 and TRBJ2-7, with 9 bases lining up with TRBD1. The length of the CDR3 is 16 residues. V shed 6 bases, J shed 3 bases, and the junction held 12 bases outside the gene matches. Germline CDR1 and CDR2: ENHRY and SYGVKD. CDR3 coding DNA: TGTGCCATCAGGGGTATCAGGACAGGGGTTTACTACGAGCAGTACTTC. Protein: CAIRGIRTGVYYEQYF.

The chain carries TRBV20-1 and TRBJ1-1; 9 positions match TRBD1. CDR1 DFQATT and CDR2 SNEGSKA come from the germline V gene (reference sequence). V dropped 6 bases and J dropped 6; count of bases not matched to a gene: 5. The CDR3 is 12 amino acids. CDR3 residues: CSAGQGRPEAFF. The CDR3 DNA reads TGCAGTGCCGGACAGGGGAGGCCTGAAGCTTTCTTT.

This clonotype was seen a few times. The V call is TRBV4-3, the J call TRBJ2-7; TRBD2 agrees at 13 bases. The CDR3 extends over 16 amino acids. V trimming: 0 bases; J trimming: 4 bases; junction bases outside the gene matches: 3. Germline assignment: CDR1 LGHNA and CDR2 YSLEER. CDR3 coding DNA: TGCGCCAGCAGCCAAGAGGAACTAGCGGGAGGGTACGAGCAGTACTTC. This gives the protein CASSQEELAGGYEQYF.

This clonotype was recorded at least ten times. The chain recombines TRBV7-2 with TRBJ1-5, with D perhaps TRBD1 (5 bases). This CDR3 spans 14 amino acids. Germline CDR1 is SGHTA and CDR2 is FQGNSA. The V gene lost 1 base and the J gene lost 5 bases, with 9 bases spanning the gap. For the CDR3, the DNA is TGTGCCAGCAGCTTAGGGCAGGGTCATCAGCCCCAGCATTTT. It codes for CASSLGQGHQPQHF. Drawing the rest from reference TRBV7-2 and TRBJ1-5, the complete variable domain is GAGVSQSPSNKVTEKGKDVELRCDPISGHTALYWYRQSLGQGLEFLIYFQGNSAPDKSGLPSDRFSAERTGGSVSTLTIQRTQQEDSAVYLCASSLGQGHQPQHFGDGTRLSIL.

Ten or more counts support this clonotype. V gene TRBV7-6 combines with J gene TRBJ2-1; TRBD1 might be the D (5 bases). Germline CDR1 is SGHVS and CDR2 is FNYEAQ. V lost 7 bases, J lost 7 bases, and 14 bases lay in between. The CDR3 has 13 residues. CDR3 region: CASTSYPGNEQFF. Here the CDR3 DNA reads TGTGCCAGCACCTCGTATCCAGGGAATGAGCAGTTCTTC.

This clonotype showed up many times. The rearrangement uses TRBV7-2 and TRBJ2-7, with 8 bases aligning to TRBD1. V lost 5 bases, J lost 5 bases, and 11 bases stayed unmatched. Germline-derived CDR1 and CDR2 are SGHTA and FQGNSA. CDR3 length: 15 residues. Written as DNA, the CDR3 is TGTGCCAGCAGCCCACGACCAGGGGGCCTAAACGAGCAGTACTTC. Translation gives CASSPRPGGLNEQYF.

This clonotype showed up just a few times. This rearrangement joins TRBV19 to TRBJ2-3; D is possibly TRBD1 (5 bases). This CDR3 is 11 amino acids long. Germline-derived CDR1 and CDR2 are LNHDA and SQIVND (reference sequence). Trimming left V 9 bases short and J 8 bases short, with 12 bases between. DNA for the CDR3: TGTGCCAGCGAAGGAAGGGGTACGCAGTATTTT. The encoded protein is CASEGRGTQYF.

This clonotype was seen only a few times. This chain links TRBV6-6 with TRBJ1-5; D may be TRBD1 (5 bases). V lost 4 bases and J 4 bases, leaving 11 bases between the germline ends. CDR1 and CDR2 from the germline V gene are MNHNY and SVGAGI (reference sequence). This CDR3 spans 14 amino acids. The CDR3 region is CASSFGTENQPQHF. The CDR3 region has the DNA TGTGCCAGCAGTTTCGGGACGGAAAATCAGCCCCAGCATTTT.

This clonotype was seen a few times. CDR3 sequence reads: CASPGGGLATDTQYF. The CDR3 nucleotides are TGTGCCAGTCCAGGGGGAGGACTAGCGACAGATACGCAGTATTTT. The rearrangement uses TRBV2 and TRBJ2-3; 9 nucleotides agree with TRBD2. V lost 9 bases to trimming and J lost 3 bases; unmatched junction nucleotides: 10. The CDR3 sequence is 15 residues long. Germline loops: CDR1 SNHLY, CDR2 FYNNEI.

V usage is TRBV7-2 and J usage is TRBJ2-7; 7 bases line up with TRBD1. Germline trimming cut 2 bases from V and 4 bases from J; bases unmatched to any gene: 11. This CDR3 has 16 residues. CDR1 and CDR2 (germline): SGHTA, FQGNSA. CDR3 residues: CASSLRSGDRPYEQYF. In DNA form, the CDR3 reads TGTGCCAGCAGCTTAAGGAGTGGGGACAGACCGTACGAGCAGTACTTC.

CDR3 nucleotide sequence: TGCAGTGCTGCCCGGGCGGGGCCCCCTCTGCCCGGCTACGAGCAGTACTTC. Its protein is CSAARAGPPLPGYEQYF. The chain carries TRBV20-1 and TRBJ2-7, with a weak D call TRBD2 (6 bases). The V gene lost 5 bases and the J gene lost 3 bases, with 26 bases spanning the gap. This CDR3 spans 17 amino acids. The germline gives CDR1 DFQATT, CDR2 SNEGSKA (reference sequence).

J is TRBJ2-4 and V is TRBV6-1; TRBD1 is a possible D gene (6 bases). The CDR3 covers 14 residues. V gave up 8 bases and J gave up 5 bases, with 16 bases separating them. The germline CDR1 and CDR2 sequences are MNHNS and SASEGT. DNA for the CDR3: TGTGCCAGCGACGAGGTGGGGGCCCAAAACATTCAGTACTTC. Its protein product is CASDEVGAQNIQYF.

Remarks on this clonotype: A single base separates this from a much larger clone, so it may be a read error. The chain combines TRBV12-3 or TRBV12-4 with TRBJ2-3; D remains unclear. CDR3 length equals 14 residues. The CDR3 nucleotides are TGTGCCCGCAGTTTAGATAGTAGCACAGATACGCAGTATTTT. This gives the protein CARSLDSSTDTQYF.

This rearrangement joins TRBV4-1 to TRBJ1-4; no firm D call. The CDR3 covers 12 residues. Trimming left V 0 bases short and J 8 bases short, with 4 bases between. Germline-derived CDR1 and CDR2 are MGHRA and YSYEKL. CDR3 sequence: CASSQDREKLFF. CDR3 nucleotide sequence: TGCGCCAGCAGCCAAGATCGGGAAAAACTGTTTTTT.

The chain recombines TRBV2 with TRBJ1-6, with D possibly TRBD1 on 6 matching bases. The CDR3 contains 15 residues. V was shortened by 7 bases and J by 8 bases, with 18 bases between the two germline ends. Germline CDR1 reads SNHLY; CDR2 reads FYNNEI. The CDR3 bases are TGTGCCAGCACCGAAGGGGGGGCCATCTATTCACCCCTCCACTTT. Protein sequence: CASTEGGAIYSPLHF.

This chain uses TRBV29-1 with TRBJ1-1; no clear D gene. With 2 bases removed from V and 3 bases from J, the gap between germline ends came to 4 bases. Germline CDR1 is SQVTM and CDR2 is ANQGSEA. The CDR3 is 11 amino acids. The CDR3 protein is CSVETDTEAFF. CDR3 in DNA: TGCAGCGTTGAAACAGACACTGAAGCTTTCTTT.

This clonotype was observed a single time. The J gene is TRBJ2-3, the V gene TRBV7-2; 9 bases map to TRBD2. The CDR3 sequence is 18 residues long. With 5 bases clipped from V and 5 bases from J, the junction kept 17 bases outside the gene matches. Germline CDR1 is SGHTA and CDR2 is FQGNSA. CDR3 loop: CASSIRGLARPMGDTQYF. The CDR3 bases are TGTGCCAGCAGCATACGAGGACTAGCGCGACCAATGGGAGATACGCAGTATTTT.

V gene TRBV6-6 combines with J gene TRBJ1-5; perhaps TRBD1 as D (6 bases). Trimming took off 5 bases at V and 4 bases at J, with 15 bases between the two ends. Germline CDR1 MNHNY, CDR2 SVGAGI (reference sequence). The CDR3 sequence is 15 residues long. CDR3 sequence (DNA): TGTGCCAGCAGTCGTGCGGACAGCCCGAATCAGCCCCAGCATTTT. Its translation is CASSRADSPNQPQHF.

This clonotype occurred a few times. The chain uses TRBV11-3 and TRBJ1-5; TRBD1 matches at 7 bases. Germline trimming cut 5 bases from V and 4 bases from J; bases unmatched to any gene: 11. CDR3 size: 16 residues. In germline, CDR1 is SGHNT, CDR2 YENEEA. CDR3: CASSLALDRANQPQHF. In DNA, the CDR3 is TGTGCCAGCAGCCTCGCCTTAGACAGGGCGAATCAGCCCCAGCATTTT. Full variable domain (missing parts from reference TRBV11-3 and TRBJ1-5): EAGVVQSPRYKIIEKKQPVAFWCNPISGHNTLYWYLQNLGQGPELLIRYENEEAVDDSQLPKDRFSAERLKGVDSTLKIQPAELGDSAVYLCASSLALDRANQPQHFGDGTRLSIL.

The chain uses TRBV4-1 and TRBJ1-1; D might be TRBD1 (5 bases). Germline V CDR1 and CDR2: MGHRA, YSYEKL. This CDR3 has 15 residues. The V gene lost 2 bases and the J gene lost 4 bases, with 14 bases spanning the gap. The CDR3 nucleotides are TGCGCCAGCAGCCAAAGTTCGGAAGGGGCCACTGAAGCTTTCTTT. Amino acids: CASSQSSEGATEAFF.